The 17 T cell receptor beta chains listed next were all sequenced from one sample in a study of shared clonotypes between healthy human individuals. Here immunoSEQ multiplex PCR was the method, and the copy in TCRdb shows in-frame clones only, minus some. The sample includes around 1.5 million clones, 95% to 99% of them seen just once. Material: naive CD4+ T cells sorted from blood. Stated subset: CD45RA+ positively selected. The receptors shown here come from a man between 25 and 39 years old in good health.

The CDR3 DNA reads as TGCGCCAGCAGCCGCATAACGGGTTTTGACGAGCAGTACTTC. Amino acids: CASSRITGFDEQYF. The V gene is TRBV4-1, the J gene TRBJ2-7; unclear D gene. This CDR3 region has 14 residues. Germline V gene data show CDR1 as MGHRA and CDR2 as YSYEKL. V dropped 4 bases and J dropped 5 bases, with 15 bases sitting between them.

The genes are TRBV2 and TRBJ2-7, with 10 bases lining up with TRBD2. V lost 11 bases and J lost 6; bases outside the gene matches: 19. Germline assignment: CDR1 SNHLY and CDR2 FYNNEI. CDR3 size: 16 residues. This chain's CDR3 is CAHTRGGTSVISEQYF. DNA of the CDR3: TGTGCCCATACAAGAGGGGGGACTAGCGTAATTTCCGAGCAGTACTTC. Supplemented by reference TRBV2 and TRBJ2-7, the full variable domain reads EPEVTQTPSHQVTQMGQEVILRCVPISNHLYFYWYRQILGQKVEFLVSFYNNEISEKSEIFDDQFSVERPDGSNFTLKIRSTKLEDSAMYFCAHTRGGTSVISEQYFGPGTRLTVT.

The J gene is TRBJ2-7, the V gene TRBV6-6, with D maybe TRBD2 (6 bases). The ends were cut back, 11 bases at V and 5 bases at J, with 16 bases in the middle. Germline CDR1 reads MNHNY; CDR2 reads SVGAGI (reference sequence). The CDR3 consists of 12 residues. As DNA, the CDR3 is TGTGCCTCCCGGCTGGGCGGGGACGAGCAGTACTTC. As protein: CASRLGGDEQYF.

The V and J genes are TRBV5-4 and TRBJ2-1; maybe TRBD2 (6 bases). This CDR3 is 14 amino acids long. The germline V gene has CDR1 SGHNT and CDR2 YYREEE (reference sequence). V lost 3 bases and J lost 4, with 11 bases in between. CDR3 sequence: CASSSAGGYNEQFF. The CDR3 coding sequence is TGTGCCAGCAGCTCCGCCGGGGGATACAATGAGCAGTTCTTC.

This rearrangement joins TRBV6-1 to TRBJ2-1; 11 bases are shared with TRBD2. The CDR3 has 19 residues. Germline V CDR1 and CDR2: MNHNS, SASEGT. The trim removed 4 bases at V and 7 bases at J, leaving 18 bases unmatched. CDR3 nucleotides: TGTGCCAGCAGTGCCTTGGGACTAGCGGAAAATACCCCTACGAATGAGCAGTTCTTC. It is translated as CASSALGLAENTPTNEQFF.

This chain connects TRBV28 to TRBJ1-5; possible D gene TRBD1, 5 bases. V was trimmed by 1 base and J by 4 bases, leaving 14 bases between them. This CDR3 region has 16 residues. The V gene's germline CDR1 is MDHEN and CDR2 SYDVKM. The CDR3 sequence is CASSLSSRDGNQPQHF. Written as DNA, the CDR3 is TGTGCCAGCAGTTTATCCTCAAGGGACGGGAATCAGCCCCAGCATTTT. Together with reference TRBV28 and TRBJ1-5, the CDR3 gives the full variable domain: DVKVTQSSRYLVKRTGEKVFLECVQDMDHENMFWYRQDPGLGLRLIYFSYDVKMKEKGDIPEGYSVSREKKERFSLILESASTNQTSMYLCASSLSSRDGNQPQHFGDGTRLSIL.

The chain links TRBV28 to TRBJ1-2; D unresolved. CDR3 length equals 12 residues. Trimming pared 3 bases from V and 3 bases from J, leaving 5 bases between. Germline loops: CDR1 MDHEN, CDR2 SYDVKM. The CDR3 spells CASSLEHYGYTF. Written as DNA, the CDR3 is TGTGCCAGCAGTTTGGAACACTATGGCTACACCTTC.

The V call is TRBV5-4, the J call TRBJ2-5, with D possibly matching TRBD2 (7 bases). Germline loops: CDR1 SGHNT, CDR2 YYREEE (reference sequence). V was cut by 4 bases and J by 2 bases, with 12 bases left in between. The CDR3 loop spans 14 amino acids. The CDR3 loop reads CASSAGDTQETQYF. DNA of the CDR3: TGTGCCAGCAGCGCGGGGGACACTCAAGAGACCCAGTACTTC. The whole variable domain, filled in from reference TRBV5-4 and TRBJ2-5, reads ETGVTQSPTHLIKTRGQQVTLRCSSQSGHNTVSWYQQALGQGPQFIFQYYREEENGRGNFPPRFSGLQFPNYSSELNVNALELDDSALYLCASSAGDTQETQYFGPGTRLLVL.

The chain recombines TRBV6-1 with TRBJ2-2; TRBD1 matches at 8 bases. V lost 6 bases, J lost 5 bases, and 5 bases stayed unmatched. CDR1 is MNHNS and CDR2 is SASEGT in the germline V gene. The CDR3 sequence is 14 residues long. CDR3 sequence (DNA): TGTGCCAGCAGGCCGGGACAGGCTACCGGGGAGCTGTTTTTT. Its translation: CASRPGQATGELFF.

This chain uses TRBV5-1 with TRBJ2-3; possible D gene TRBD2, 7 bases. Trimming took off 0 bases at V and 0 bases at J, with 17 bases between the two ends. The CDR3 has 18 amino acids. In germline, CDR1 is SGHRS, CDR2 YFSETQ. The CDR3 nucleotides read TGCGCCAGCAGCTTGGTTCGGGCGGGGGCGAGTAGCACAGATACGCAGTATTTT. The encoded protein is CASSLVRAGASSTDTQYF.

The CDR3 DNA reads TGTGCCAGCAGTTTAAGTGGGGGGCTCGGGGAGCTGTTTTTT. It translates to CASSLSGGLGELFF. The chain has TRBV27 and TRBJ2-2; D assignment may be TRBD1 or TRBD2 (6 bases each). Trimming removed 2 bases at V and 7 bases at J, with 11 bases between. The germline CDR1 and CDR2 sequences are MNHEY and SMNVEV (reference sequence). The CDR3 is 14 residues long.

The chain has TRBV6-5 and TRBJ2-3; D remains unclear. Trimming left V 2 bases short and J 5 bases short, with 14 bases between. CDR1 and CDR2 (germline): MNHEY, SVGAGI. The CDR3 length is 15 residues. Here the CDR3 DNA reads TGTGCCAGCAGTTACGAAGGGATTAACGGAGATACGCAGTATTTT. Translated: CASSYEGINGDTQYF.

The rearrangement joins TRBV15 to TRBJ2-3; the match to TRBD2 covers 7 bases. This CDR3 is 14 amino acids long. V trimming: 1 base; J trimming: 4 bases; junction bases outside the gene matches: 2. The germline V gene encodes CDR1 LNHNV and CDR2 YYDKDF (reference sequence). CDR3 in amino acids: CATSRGGGADTQYF. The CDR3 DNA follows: TGTGCCACCAGCAGAGGGGGGGGAGCAGATACGCAGTATTTT.

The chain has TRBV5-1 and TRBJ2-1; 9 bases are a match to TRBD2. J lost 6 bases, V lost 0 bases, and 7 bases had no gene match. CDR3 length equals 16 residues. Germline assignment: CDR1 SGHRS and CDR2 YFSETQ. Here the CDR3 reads CASSLVLAGGPNEQFF. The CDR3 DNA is TGCGCCAGCAGCTTGGTTCTCGCGGGAGGGCCCAATGAGCAGTTCTTC.

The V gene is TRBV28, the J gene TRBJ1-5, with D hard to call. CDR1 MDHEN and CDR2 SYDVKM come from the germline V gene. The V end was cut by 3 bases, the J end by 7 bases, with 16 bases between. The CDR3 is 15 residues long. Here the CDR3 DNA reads TGTGCCAGCAGTTTGACCGGGCCATCAAACCAGCCCCAGCATTTT. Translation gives CASSLTGPSNQPQHF. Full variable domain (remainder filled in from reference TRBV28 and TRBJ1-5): DVKVTQSSRYLVKRTGEKVFLECVQDMDHENMFWYRQDPGLGLRLIYFSYDVKMKEKGDIPEGYSVSREKKERFSLILESASTNQTSMYLCASSLTGPSNQPQHFGDGTRLSIL.

CDR3 sequence: CASTTNRLAGSSYEQYF. Here the CDR3 DNA reads TGTGCCAGCACTACTAATCGACTAGCGGGATCTTCATACGAGCAGTACTTC. The chain links TRBV2 to TRBJ2-7, with 11 bases fitting TRBD2. The V gene's germline CDR1 is SNHLY and CDR2 FYNNEI. Trimming at V came to 7 bases and at J to 4 bases, leaving 15 bases not matched to a gene. This CDR3 spans 17 amino acids.

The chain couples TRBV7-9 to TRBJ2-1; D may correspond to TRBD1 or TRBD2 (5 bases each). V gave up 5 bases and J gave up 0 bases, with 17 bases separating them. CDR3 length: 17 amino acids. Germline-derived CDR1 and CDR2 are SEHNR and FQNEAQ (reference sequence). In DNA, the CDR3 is TGTGCCAGCAGCCCCACACCGGGACCGGACTCCTACAATGAGCAGTTCTTC. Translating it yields CASSPTPGPDSYNEQFF. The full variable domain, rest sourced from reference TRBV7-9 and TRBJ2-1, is DTGVSQNPRHKITKRGQNVTFRCDPISEHNRLYWYRQTLGQGPEFLTYFQNEAQLEKSRLLSDRFSAERPKGSFSTLEIQRTEQGDSAMYLCASSPTPGPDSYNEQFFGPGTRLTVL.